This T cell receptor beta chain was found in a study of PD-1 blockade in classical Hodgkin lymphoma. Looking at the study overall: Patients were given intravenous nivolumab, 3 mg/kg, every 2 weeks.

Stated time point: cycle 4 day 1 (C4D1), after around six weeks of nivolumab. Every single patient, without exception, relapsed after autologous stem cell transplantation, and brentuximab vedotin exposure varied. Progressive disease, partial response or complete response was each patient's best response. TCRdb's table, derived via immunoSEQ multiplex PCR, lists solely in-frame clones and lacks some. Among tens of thousands of clones listed, 90% were seen once. Germline V lookup: CDR1 SGHNT, CDR2 YYREEE (reference sequence). The CDR3 length is 12 residues. Trimming took 4 bases from V and 6 from J, leaving 11 bases between them. Study-level points and caveats: Similar baseline diversity was found in complete responders and newly diagnosed patients. Significant TCR diversity gains by C4D1 occurred in CD4+ but not CD8+ cells.

With respect to this clone: Its antigen is unknown.

The origin of this receptor is a human donor with classical Hodgkin lymphoma. V is TRBV5-4 and J is TRBJ2-7; D is tentatively TRBD1 or TRBD2 (5 bases each). Sample: peripheral blood mononuclear cells (PBMCs), taken before the fourth cycle of nivolumab. This CDR3 is CASSTGTGEQYF. The DNA of the CDR3 is TGTGCCAGCAGCACCGGGACGGGCGAGCAGTACTTC.